The source of this TCR beta chain is a study of technical replicates of blood from a handful of donors. V trimming: 4 bases; J trimming: 6 bases; junction bases outside the gene matches: 5. Germline V gene data show CDR1 as SGHRS and CDR2 as YFSETQ. The CDR3 is made up of 14 amino acids. Measured with immunoSEQ multiplex PCR; TCRdb has only the in-frame clones, and not every one. This sample has about 89,000 clones, with about 94% found just once. The sample was T cells isolated from PBMCs. The chain joins TRBV5-1 to TRBJ1-4, with 8 bases aligning to TRBD1. The receptor was derived from a human donor in good health. CDR3: CASSLDRGDEKLFF. The CDR3 nucleotides read TGCGCCAGCAGCCTAGACAGGGGAGATGAAAAACTGTTTTTT.